The rows below give T cell receptor beta chains drawn from one sample of a study of blood T cell repertoires in COVID-19. Assay: immunoSEQ multiplex PCR; the TCRdb copy retains only in-frame clones and omits some. Seen here are roughly 160,000 clones, 65% to 85% observed once, and the top ten hold roughly 19%. Material for sequencing was peripheral blood. The receptors were sampled from a woman aged 70 to 79 who had recovered from COVID-19. Each CDR3 is given with its conserved first and last residue. A D gene is named only where the DNA matches it firmly. Where a row states a size, it is once, few, many or the class of an expanded clone; other rows omit it.

j_call cdr3_length d_call v_call clone_size cdr3_aa cdr3_nt
TRBJ1-2 15 . TRBV5-1 . CASSLGVGGLSGYTF TGCGCCAGCAGCTTGGGGGTCGGAGGGTTGAGTGGCTACACCTTC
TRBJ1-1 14 . TRBV23-1 . CASTPARGNTEAFF TGCGCCAGCACCCCGGCCAGGGGGAACACTGAAGCTTTCTTT
TRBJ2-5 14 TRBD2 TRBV6-6 few CASSYGGVGETQYF TGTGCCAGCAGTTACGGGGGGGTGGGAGAGACCCAGTACTTC
TRBJ2-1 16 TRBD2 TRBV5-4 . CASSLGASGRGYEQFF TGTGCCAGCAGCTTGGGGGCTAGCGGGAGGGGGTATGAGCAGTTCTTC
TRBJ2-2 14 . TRBV5-1 . CASSLQGWAGELFF TGCGCCAGCAGCTTGCAGGGATGGGCCGGGGAGCTGTTTTTT
TRBJ1-1 15 . TRBV15 . CATSRDQVGYTEAFF TGTGCCACCAGCAGAGATCAGGTGGGTTACACTGAAGCTTTCTTT
TRBJ1-3 15 . TRBV28 once CASRLGGLTGNTIYF TGTGCCAGCAGGCTAGGGGGTCTTACTGGAAACACCATATATTTT
TRBJ2-5 14 . TRBV5-4 . CASSLLGSQETQYF TGTGCCAGCAGCTTGTTGGGCAGCCAAGAGACCCAGTACTTC
TRBJ2-3 16 TRBD2 TRBV4-2 . CASSQDGPSGADTQYF TGTGCCAGCAGCCAAGATGGTCCTAGCGGGGCAGATACGCAGTATTTT
TRBJ2-5 17 TRBD2 TRBV5-1 . CASSPRVSGGAEETQYF TGCGCCAGCAGCCCCCGGGTTAGCGGGGGGGCCGAGGAGACCCAGTACTTC
TRBJ2-5 14 TRBD2 TRBV5-5 . CASSGGLAQETQYF TGTGCCAGCAGCGGTGGACTAGCACAAGAGACCCAGTACTTC
TRBJ2-2 15 . TRBV7-9 . CASSLVVSYTGELFF TGTGCCAGCAGCTTAGTCGTGTCCTACACCGGGGAGCTGTTTTTT
TRBJ1-1 13 . TRBV3-1/TRBV3-2 once CASASRQNTEAFF TGTGCCAGCGCGAGTCGTCAGAACACTGAAGCTTTCTTT
TRBJ1-2 13 . TRBV9 few CASTLTANYGYTF TGTGCCAGCACCCTGACAGCTAACTATGGCTACACCTTC
TRBJ1-2 14 . TRBV9 . CASSTTWTLYGYTF TGTGCCAGCAGTACTACGTGGACTCTCTATGGCTACACCTTC
TRBJ1-5 14 . TRBV7-9 few CASSQSGGEVPQHF TGTGCCAGCAGCCAGAGCGGGGGGGAGGTGCCCCAGCATTTT
TRBJ2-7 13 TRBD1 TRBV7-2 . CASSPSRDRGQYF TGTGCCAGCAGCCCGTCCCGGGACAGGGGGCAGTACTTC
TRBJ1-5 15 TRBD1 TRBV10-3 . CAISDRTGGGQPQHF TGTGCCATCAGTGACCGGACAGGGGGCGGTCAGCCCCAGCATTTT
TRBJ1-5 16 . TRBV19 . CASTNTGIYGNQPQHF TGTGCCAGTACCAATACAGGGATTTATGGCAATCAGCCCCAGCATTTT
TRBJ1-1 14 TRBD1 TRBV30 . CAREGANGGPEAFF TGTGCCCGAGAGGGGGCAAACGGGGGCCCTGAAGCTTTCTTT
TRBJ2-3 13 TRBD1 TRBV12-3/TRBV12-4 few CASSWDREGTQYF TGTGCCAGCAGCTGGGACAGGGAGGGGACGCAGTATTTT
TRBJ1-3 15 TRBD1 TRBV28 . CASSSGTDAGNTIYF TGTGCCAGCAGTTCGGGGACAGACGCTGGAAACACCATATATTTT
TRBJ1-1 15 TRBD1 TRBV5-1 . CASSPGGGLNTEAFF TGCGCCAGCAGCCCAGGGGGCGGACTGAACACTGAAGCTTTCTTT
TRBJ1-1 14 TRBD1 TRBV27 . CASSFRQGNTEAFF TGTGCCAGCAGTTTTCGACAGGGGAACACTGAAGCTTTCTTT
TRBJ2-5 14 TRBD2 TRBV5-4 . CASSLGSGGETQYF TGTGCCAGCAGCTTGGGGTCGGGGGGGGAGACCCAGTACTTC